This is a list of T cell receptor beta chains from one sample in a study of cytomegalovirus exposure and HLA in healthy donors. Clones were read by immunoSEQ multiplex PCR, and TCRdb kept only the in-frame ones, dropping some. The data hold under 150,000 clones, with 82% observed a single time. Input material: PBMCs. The receptors here all came from a young woman in good health and CMV-seronegative. Each CDR3 is given with its conserved first and last residue. D genes are given only for firm matches. The size of a clone is reported for some rows only, either as once, few or many, or as a class for expanded clones.

V gene	clone size	J gene	D gene	CDR3 protein	CDR3 DNA
TRBV4-3	NA	TRBJ2-1	TRBD1	CASSPITGQFNNEQFF	TGCGCCAGCAGCCCCATAACGGGACAGTTTAACAATGAGCAGTTCTTC
TRBV30	NA	TRBJ1-2	TRBD1	CAGTGVGYTF	TGTGCCGGGACAGGGGTCGGCTACACCTTC
TRBV6-5	NA	TRBJ2-1	NA	CASSPDWKAHNEQFF	TGTGCCAGCAGTCCGGACTGGAAGGCCCACAATGAGCAGTTCTTC
TRBV30	NA	TRBJ1-1	NA	CAWSPGQTEAFF	TGTGCCTGGAGTCCAGGGCAGACTGAAGCTTTCTTT
TRBV28	NA	TRBJ2-2	NA	CATGAGTTGELFF	TGTGCCACAGGGGCAGGAACCACCGGGGAGCTGTTTTTT
TRBV4-3	NA	TRBJ1-5	TRBD1	CASSQEVGQLLNQPQHF	TGCGCCAGCAGCCAAGAGGTGGGACAGCTGCTTAATCAGCCCCAGCATTTT
TRBV11-3	NA	TRBJ1-2	TRBD1	CASSLAPGQGAGYTF	TGTGCCAGCAGCTTAGCACCCGGACAGGGAGCCGGCTACACCTTC
TRBV14	NA	TRBJ2-7	NA	CASSPRLSEEQYF	TGTGCCAGCAGCCCACGACTATCTGAGGAGCAGTACTTC
TRBV5-1	NA	TRBJ2-1	NA	CASSPGGSYNEQFF	TGCGCCAGCAGCCCCGGCGGCTCCTACAATGAGCAGTTCTTC
TRBV11-3	NA	TRBJ2-5	NA	CASSLSGPETQYF	TGTGCCAGCAGCTTATCGGGTCCGGAGACCCAGTACTTC
TRBV2	NA	TRBJ2-2	NA	CASSVELNTGELFF	TGTGCCAGCAGTGTCGAGTTGAACACCGGGGAGCTGTTTTTT
TRBV19	once	TRBJ1-5	TRBD1	CASKKQGEVQPQHF	TGTGCCAGTAAGAAACAGGGGGAGGTTCAGCCCCAGCATTTT
TRBV15	NA	TRBJ1-1	NA	CATSRMLENTEAFF	TGTGCCACCAGCAGAATGTTAGAGAACACTGAAGCTTTCTTT
TRBV28	NA	TRBJ2-7	TRBD2	CASSAGAGGTEQYF	TGTGCCAGCAGTGCGGGAGCGGGAGGAACGGAGCAGTACTTC
TRBV11-3	NA	TRBJ2-2	NA	CASTRGAGELFF	TGTGCCAGCACACGCGGGGCCGGGGAGCTGTTTTTT
TRBV6-4	NA	TRBJ2-3	TRBD1	CASSEGQTTDTQYF	TGTGCCAGCAGTGAGGGACAGACCACAGATACGCAGTATTTT
TRBV19	once	TRBJ1-2	NA	CASSTGLNDYGYTF	TGTGCCAGTAGCACGGGATTGAACGACTATGGCTACACCTTC
TRBV30	NA	TRBJ1-3	NA	CAWSSGGGGNTIYF	TGTGCCTGGAGCTCGGGGGGCGGCGGAAACACCATATATTTT
TRBV4-1	NA	TRBJ2-6	NA	CASRFSQGSGANVLTF	TGCGCCAGCAGATTCTCCCAGGGGTCTGGGGCCAACGTCCTGACTTTC
TRBV2	medium-sized	TRBJ2-2	NA	CASSEGSYTGELFF	TGTGCCAGCAGTGAAGGCAGTTACACCGGGGAGCTGTTTTTT
TRBV29-1	NA	TRBJ1-5	NA	CSVAWGSGNQPQHF	TGCAGCGTTGCTTGGGGCTCGGGCAATCAGCCCCAGCATTTT
TRBV5-1	NA	TRBJ2-3	TRBD2	CASSLPSGSADTQYF	TGCGCCAGCAGCTTGCCTAGCGGGAGTGCGGATACGCAGTATTTT
TRBV27	few	TRBJ1-1	NA	CASSLTFGTEAFF	TGTGCCAGCAGTTTAACCTTCGGGACTGAAGCTTTCTTT
TRBV6-6	few	TRBJ2-1	TRBD1	CASSSGGSYNEQFF	TGTGCCAGCAGTTCAGGGGGCTCCTACAATGAGCAGTTCTTC
TRBV21-1	NA	TRBJ2-6	NA	CASSKGKTGSGANVLTF	TGTGCCAGCAGCAAAGGTAAGACGGGCTCTGGGGCCAACGTCCTGACTTTC
TRBV28	NA	TRBJ1-2	TRBD1	CASSLGTQGARGYTF	TGTGCCAGCAGTTTGGGTACACAGGGGGCGCGGGGCTACACCTTC
TRBV18	NA	TRBJ2-7	NA	CASSPQTGQGEQYF	TGTGCCAGCTCACCACAAACAGGGCAAGGGGAGCAGTACTTC
TRBV14	NA	TRBJ2-2	TRBD2	CASGNSGGNTGELFF	TGTGCCAGCGGAAACAGCGGGGGGAACACCGGGGAGCTGTTTTTT
TRBV28	NA	TRBJ1-6	NA	CASMVPRGTNSPLHF	TGTGCCAGCATGGTCCCCCGGGGTACTAATTCACCCCTCCACTTT
TRBV19	NA	TRBJ1-1	TRBD1	CATSGTVTEAFF	TGTGCCACCTCCGGGACAGTGACTGAAGCTTTCTTT
TRBV18	NA	TRBJ1-3	NA	CASSPGTPGNTIYF	TGTGCCAGCTCGCCTGGGACTCCGGGAAACACCATATATTTT
TRBV4-2	NA	TRBJ2-5	TRBD2	CASSQVYSGVQETQYF	TGTGCCAGCAGCCAAGTGTACAGCGGGGTACAAGAGACCCAGTACTTC
TRBV7-2	NA	TRBJ2-7	NA	CASSLASRDFYEQYF	TGTGCCAGCAGCTTAGCCTCGCGGGATTTCTACGAGCAGTACTTC
TRBV19	NA	TRBJ2-6	TRBD1	CATGAGDRGPPGANVLTF	TGTGCCACGGGGGCCGGGGACAGGGGCCCCCCTGGGGCCAACGTCCTGACTTTC
TRBV5-4	NA	TRBJ1-1	NA	CASSTPPGLNTEAFF	TGTGCCAGCAGCACACCGCCAGGTTTAAACACTGAAGCTTTCTTT
TRBV28	NA	TRBJ2-2	TRBD2	CASKWGGRGELFF	TGTGCCAGCAAGTGGGGCGGGAGAGGGGAGCTGTTTTTT
TRBV29-1	few	TRBJ2-3	TRBD1	CSAGQGSDTQYF	TGCAGCGCCGGACAGGGATCAGATACGCAGTATTTT
TRBV20-1	NA	TRBJ1-2	NA	CSARASYGYTF	TGCAGTGCTAGAGCCAGCTATGGCTACACCTTC
TRBV5-1	NA	TRBJ1-4	NA	CASSLTGTTNEKLFF	TGCGCCAGCAGTTTGACCGGGACTACAAATGAAAAACTGTTTTTT
TRBV5-1	few	TRBJ1-5	TRBD1	CASSLGTGAYQPQHF	TGCGCCAGCAGCTTGGGGACAGGGGCCTATCAGCCCCAGCATTTT
TRBV5-5	few	TRBJ1-3	NA	CASRSSGNTIYF	TGTGCCAGCAGATCATCAGGAAACACCATATATTTT
TRBV7-9	NA	TRBJ2-1	TRBD2	CASSLPVGREGEQFF	TGTGCCAGCAGCTTACCTGTGGGTAGGGAGGGTGAGCAGTTCTTC
TRBV28	NA	TRBJ1-2	TRBD1	CASSLGQGAHYYGYTF	TGTGCCAGCAGTTTGGGCCAGGGGGCGCATTACTATGGCTACACCTTC